This T cell receptor beta chain was identified during a study of CD8+CD57+ T cells in acquired aplastic anemia. For the study at large: DNA from sorted CD4+ and CD8+ cells averaged around 3.5 ug.

This CDR3 has 14 residues. The ends lost 5 bases at V and 3 bases at J; junction bases unmatched: 5. The germline V gene has CDR1 SGHTA and CDR2 FQGNSA. The study profiled TCR beta VDJ and CDR3 using genomic DNA as template. Each CDR3 protein gets one entry after TCRdb re-called the reads with MiXCR. The table lists about 180,000 distinct CDR3 sequences, roughly 65% of them singletons. Before being chosen for sequencing, patients had shown CD8+CD57+ cell expansion by flow cytometry. The rearrangement links TRBV7-2 to TRBJ2-7; TRBD2 aligns across 9 bases. The specimen was sorted CD4+, CD8+, or CD8+CD57+ T cells (not recorded which) from PBMCs. This TCR came from a human donor with aplastic anemia. Written as DNA, the CDR3 is TGTGCCAGCAGCCCGCGGACTAGCGTCTACGAGCAGTACTTC. Protein: CASSPRTSVYEQYF.